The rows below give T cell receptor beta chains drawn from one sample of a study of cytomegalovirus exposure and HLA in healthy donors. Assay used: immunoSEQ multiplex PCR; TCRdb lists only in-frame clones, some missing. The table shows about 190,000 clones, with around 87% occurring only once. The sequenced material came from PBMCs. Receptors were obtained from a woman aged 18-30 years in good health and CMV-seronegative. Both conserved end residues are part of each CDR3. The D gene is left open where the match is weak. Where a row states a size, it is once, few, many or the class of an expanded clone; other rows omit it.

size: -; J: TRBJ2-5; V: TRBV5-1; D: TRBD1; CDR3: CASSFGQGQETQYF; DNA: TGCGCCAGCAGCTTTGGACAGGGCCAAGAGACCCAGTACTTC
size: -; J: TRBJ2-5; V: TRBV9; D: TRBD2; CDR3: CASSGVAGTTETQYF; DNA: TGTGCCAGCAGCGGCGTGGCCGGGACTACTGAGACCCAGTACTTC
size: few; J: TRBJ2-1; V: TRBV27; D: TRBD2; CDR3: CASSLSGTSGGYNEQFF; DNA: TGTGCCAGCAGTTTATCCGGGACTAGCGGGGGATACAATGAGCAGTTCTTC
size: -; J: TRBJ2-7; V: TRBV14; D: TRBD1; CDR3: CASPQGQGSPYEQYF; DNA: TGTGCCAGCCCTCAGGGACAGGGGTCCCCCTACGAGCAGTACTTC
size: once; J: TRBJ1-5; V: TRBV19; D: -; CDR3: CASSRGGRDYSNQPQHF; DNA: TGTGCCAGTAGTAGGGGAGGGAGGGATTATAGCAATCAGCCCCAGCATTTT
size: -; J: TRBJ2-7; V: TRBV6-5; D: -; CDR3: CASSYSAESYEQYF; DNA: TGTGCCAGCAGTTACTCGGCCGAAAGCTACGAGCAGTACTTC
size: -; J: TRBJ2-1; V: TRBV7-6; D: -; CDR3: CASSREFSYNEQFF; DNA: TGTGCCAGCAGCCGCGAGTTCTCCTACAATGAGCAGTTCTTC
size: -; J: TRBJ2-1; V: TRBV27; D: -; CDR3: CATQDRGAIAGGPNEQFF; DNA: TGTGCCACCCAGGACAGGGGGGCCATAGCGGGAGGCCCCAATGAGCAGTTCTTC
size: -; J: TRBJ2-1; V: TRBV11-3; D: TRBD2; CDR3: CASSLRGTAYNEQFF; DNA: TGTGCCAGCAGCTTGCGGGGGACCGCCTACAATGAGCAGTTCTTC
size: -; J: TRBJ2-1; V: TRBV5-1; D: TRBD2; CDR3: CASSVLAGGTNEQFF; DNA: TGCGCCAGCAGCGTTCTAGCGGGGGGTACGAATGAGCAGTTCTTC
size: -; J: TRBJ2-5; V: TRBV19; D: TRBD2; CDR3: CASAGTSGRVETQYF; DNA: TGTGCCAGTGCGGGGACTAGCGGGAGGGTGGAGACCCAGTACTTC
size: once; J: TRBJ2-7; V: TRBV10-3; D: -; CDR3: CAIRLGSGHSYEQYF; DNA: TGTGCCATCAGACTGGGTAGCGGACACTCCTACGAGCAGTACTTC
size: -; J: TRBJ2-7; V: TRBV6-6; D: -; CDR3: CASTGQSYEQYF; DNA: TGTGCCAGCACCGGACAGTCCTACGAGCAGTACTTC
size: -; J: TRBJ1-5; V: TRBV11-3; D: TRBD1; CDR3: CASSPGTDQPQHF; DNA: TGTGCCAGCAGCCCAGGGACAGATCAGCCCCAGCATTTT
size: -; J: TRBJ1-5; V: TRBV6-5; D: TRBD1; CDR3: CASSYEQGSNQPQHF; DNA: TGTGCCAGCAGCTACGAACAGGGGAGCAATCAGCCCCAGCATTTT
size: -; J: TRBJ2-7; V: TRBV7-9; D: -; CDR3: CASSLPFGAYEQYF; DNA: TGTGCCAGCAGCCTTCCGTTCGGGGCCTACGAGCAGTACTTC
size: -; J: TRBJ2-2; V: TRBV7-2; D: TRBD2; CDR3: CASSSPGLAGVGELFF; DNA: TGTGCCAGCAGCTCTCCGGGACTAGCGGGAGTCGGGGAGCTGTTTTTT
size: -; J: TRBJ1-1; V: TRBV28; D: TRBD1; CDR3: CASSFTGGAEAFF; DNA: TGTGCCAGCAGTTTCACAGGGGGGGCTGAAGCTTTCTTT
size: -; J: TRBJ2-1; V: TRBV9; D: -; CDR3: CASSTGHGSYNEQFF; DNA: TGTGCCAGCAGCACCGGACACGGCTCCTACAATGAGCAGTTCTTC
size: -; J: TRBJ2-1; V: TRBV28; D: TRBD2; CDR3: CASSSYGGSQEQFF; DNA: TGTGCCAGCAGTTCCTACGGGGGGTCCCAAGAGCAGTTCTTC
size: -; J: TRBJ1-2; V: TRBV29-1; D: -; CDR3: CSVVAGLYGYTF; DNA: TGCAGCGTTGTCGCAGGGCTCTATGGCTACACCTTC
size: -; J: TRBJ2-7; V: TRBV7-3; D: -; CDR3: CASASYTGMGEQHF; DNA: TGTGCCAGTGCAAGCTACACAGGGATGGGGGAGCAGCACTTC
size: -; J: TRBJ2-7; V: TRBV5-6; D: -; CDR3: CASSLAGQGLLQQYF; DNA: TGTGCCAGCAGCTTGGCCGGGCAGGGCCTCCTACAGCAGTACTTC
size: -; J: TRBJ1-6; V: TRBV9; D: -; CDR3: CASSAHAGVGSPLHF; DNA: TGTGCCAGCAGCGCCCATGCAGGGGTTGGCTCACCCCTCCACTTT
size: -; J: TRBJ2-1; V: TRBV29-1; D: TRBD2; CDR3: CSVDSGRLDAQFF; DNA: TGCAGCGTTGATAGCGGGAGGTTGGATGCGCAGTTCTTC